The present entry profiles one T cell receptor beta chain with its context. Its target is unknown. Time point described: pre-treatment sample, taken before nivolumab and TIL therapy. The sample is drawn from a study of TIL therapy for anti-PD-1-resistant metastatic lung cancer. Overall study context: Tumors carried a median about 1.5 non-synonymous mutations per megabase.

The libraries were made with immunoSEQ v3. Libraries were sequenced to 2 million to 2.5 million read pairs (survey) or 5-6 million (deep). Only in-frame clones appear in the TCRdb table, and some are missing; sequencing was by immunoSEQ multiplex PCR. In the table there are tens of thousands of clones, around 80% of which are singletons. Whole-study results and caveats: Patients were highly selected, enriched for treatment-naive, never-smoker and oncogene-addicted cases. Infused TIL clonotypes partially replaced the baseline blood repertoire, then decayed over months.

The CDR3 is 16 residues long. V dropped 0 bases and J dropped 6 bases, with 17 bases sitting between them. CDR1 and CDR2 from the germline V gene are SGHTA and FQGNSA. This sample comprised blood, obtained at baseline. The rearrangement joins TRBV7-2 to TRBJ1-2, with TRBD1 as a possible D gene (5 bases). The sequence was obtained from a woman between 25 and 80 years old with non-small cell lung cancer. Here the CDR3 reads CASSLAPRGGTDGYTF. CDR3 bases: TGTGCCAGCAGCTTAGCTCCCCGGGGTGGGACTGATGGCTACACCTTC.